Listed below are T cell receptor beta chains from one sample, sequenced in a study of control samples from healthy donors and cancer patients. Only in-frame clones appear in the TCRdb table, and some are missing; sequencing was by immunoSEQ multiplex PCR. This table holds about 170,000 clones, around 93% found once. Sample: blood. These TCRs come from a woman aged 60 to 75 in good health. The conserved cysteine and the conserved F or W are not part of the CDR3 here. D genes are given only for firm matches.

d_gene	j_gene	v_gene	CDR3aa
TRBD1	TRBJ1-2	TRBV7-8	AILRGRDGYT
NA	TRBJ1-4	TRBV29-1	SVGGRVPNEKLF
TRBD1	TRBJ1-1	TRBV9	ASSKRQGASTEAF
TRBD1	TRBJ1-5	TRBV6-5	ASSYSTGYQPQH
NA	TRBJ1-4	TRBV19	ASSPGVTANEKLF
NA	TRBJ2-7	TRBV7-2	ASSLASGLRYSYEQY
NA	TRBJ1-1	TRBV18	ASWRDTTNTEAF
NA	TRBJ1-3	TRBV7-2	ASSSSSGPGNTIY
NA	TRBJ2-1	TRBV15	ATSRDRSGQSKDEQF
NA	TRBJ1-2	TRBV28	ASSPGPYGYT
NA	TRBJ1-2	TRBV2	ASSIQGVYGYT
TRBD1	TRBJ1-5	TRBV10-3	ATRDRTNDQPQH
NA	TRBJ1-1	TRBV10-1	ASTSFGNRRAEAF
TRBD1	TRBJ1-1	TRBV5-1	ASSLEKSGGTEAF